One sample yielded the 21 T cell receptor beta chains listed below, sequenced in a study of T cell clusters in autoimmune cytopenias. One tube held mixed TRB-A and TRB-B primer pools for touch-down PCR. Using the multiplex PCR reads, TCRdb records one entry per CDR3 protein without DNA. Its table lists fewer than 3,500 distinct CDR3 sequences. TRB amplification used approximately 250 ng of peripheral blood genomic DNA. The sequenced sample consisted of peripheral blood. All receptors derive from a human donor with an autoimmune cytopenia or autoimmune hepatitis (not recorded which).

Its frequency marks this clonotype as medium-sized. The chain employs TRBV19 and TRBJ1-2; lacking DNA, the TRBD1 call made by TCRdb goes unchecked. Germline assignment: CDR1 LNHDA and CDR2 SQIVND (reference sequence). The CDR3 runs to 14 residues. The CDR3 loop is CASSSSRANYGYTF.

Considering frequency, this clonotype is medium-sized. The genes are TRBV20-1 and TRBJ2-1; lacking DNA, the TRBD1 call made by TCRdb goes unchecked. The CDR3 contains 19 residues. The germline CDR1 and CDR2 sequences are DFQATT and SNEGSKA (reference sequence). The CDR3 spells CSAYGLSGAGASSYNEQFF.

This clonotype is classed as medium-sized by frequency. CDR3: CATKGQGAYTQYF. This chain connects TRBV24-1 to TRBJ2-3; absent DNA, TCRdb's TRBD1 call cannot be checked. The CDR3 runs to 13 residues. CDR1 and CDR2 (germline): KGHDR, SFDVKD.

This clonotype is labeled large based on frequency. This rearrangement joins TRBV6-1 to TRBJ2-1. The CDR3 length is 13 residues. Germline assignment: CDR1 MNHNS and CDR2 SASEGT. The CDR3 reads CASSDRYLDEQFF.

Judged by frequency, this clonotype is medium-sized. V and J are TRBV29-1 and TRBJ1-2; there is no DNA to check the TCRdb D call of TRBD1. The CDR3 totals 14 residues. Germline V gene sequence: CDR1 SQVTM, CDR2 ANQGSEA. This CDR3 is CSVEWPGFDYGYTF.

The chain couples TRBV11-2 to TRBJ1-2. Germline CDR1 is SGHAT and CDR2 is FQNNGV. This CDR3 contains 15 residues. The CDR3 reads CASSLEGSVTYGYTF.

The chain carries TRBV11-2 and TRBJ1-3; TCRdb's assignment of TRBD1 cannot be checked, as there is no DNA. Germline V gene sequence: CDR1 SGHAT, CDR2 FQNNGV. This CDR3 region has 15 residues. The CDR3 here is CASSLGQGVGNTIYF.

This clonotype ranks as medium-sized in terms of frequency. This chain's CDR3 is CATSIQGASSYEQYF. The chain links TRBV6-2 or TRBV6-3 to TRBJ2-7; TCRdb selects TRBD1, and the lack of DNA leaves this call unchecked. In germline, CDR1 is MNHEY, CDR2 SVGEGT. The CDR3 totals 15 residues.

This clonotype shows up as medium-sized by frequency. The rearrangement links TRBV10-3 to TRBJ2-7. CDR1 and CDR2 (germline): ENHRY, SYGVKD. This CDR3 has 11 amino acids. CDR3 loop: CAISETSEQYF.

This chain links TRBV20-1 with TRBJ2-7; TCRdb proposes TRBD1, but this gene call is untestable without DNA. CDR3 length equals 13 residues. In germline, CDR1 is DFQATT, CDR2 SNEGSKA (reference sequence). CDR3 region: CSARSGSLGEQYF.

The CDR3 is CASSLEVGEQYF. The chain uses TRBV7-2 and TRBJ2-7. Germline CDR1 and CDR2: SGHTA and FQGNSA. This CDR3 has 12 residues.

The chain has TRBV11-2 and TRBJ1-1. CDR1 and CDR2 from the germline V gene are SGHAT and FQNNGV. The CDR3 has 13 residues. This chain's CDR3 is CASSPQTETEAFF.

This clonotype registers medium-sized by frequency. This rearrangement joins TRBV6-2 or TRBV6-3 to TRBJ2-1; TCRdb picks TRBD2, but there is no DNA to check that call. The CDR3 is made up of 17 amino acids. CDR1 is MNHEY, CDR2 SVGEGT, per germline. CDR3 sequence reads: CASSYSVAGGRYNEQFF.

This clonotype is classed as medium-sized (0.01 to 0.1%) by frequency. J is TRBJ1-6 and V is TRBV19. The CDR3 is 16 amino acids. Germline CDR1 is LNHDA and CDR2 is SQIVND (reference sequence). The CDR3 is CATSRAELSLNSPLHF.

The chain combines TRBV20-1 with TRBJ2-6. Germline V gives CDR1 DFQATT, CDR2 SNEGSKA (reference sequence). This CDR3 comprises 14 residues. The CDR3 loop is CSAPTQTGANVLTF.

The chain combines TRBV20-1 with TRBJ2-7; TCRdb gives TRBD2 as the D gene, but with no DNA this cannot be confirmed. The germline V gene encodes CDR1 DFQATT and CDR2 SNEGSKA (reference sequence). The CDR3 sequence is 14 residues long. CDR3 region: CSAPVRAGTSGYIF.

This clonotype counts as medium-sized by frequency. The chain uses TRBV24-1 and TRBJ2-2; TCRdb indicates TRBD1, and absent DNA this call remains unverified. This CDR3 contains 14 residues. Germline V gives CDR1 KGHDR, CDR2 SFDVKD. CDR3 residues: CATSWGRGPGELFF.

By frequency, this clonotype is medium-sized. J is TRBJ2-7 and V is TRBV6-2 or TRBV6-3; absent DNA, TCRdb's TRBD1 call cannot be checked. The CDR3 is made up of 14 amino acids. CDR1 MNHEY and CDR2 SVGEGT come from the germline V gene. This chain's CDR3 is CASRGPPPSYEQYF.

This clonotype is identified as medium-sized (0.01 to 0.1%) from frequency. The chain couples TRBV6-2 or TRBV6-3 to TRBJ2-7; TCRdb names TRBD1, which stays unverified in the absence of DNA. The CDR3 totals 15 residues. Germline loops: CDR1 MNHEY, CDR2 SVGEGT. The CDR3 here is CASSSSGTGIYEQYF.

The CDR3 protein is CASSQVGGLYNEQFF. The V and J genes are TRBV4-1 and TRBJ2-1; TCRdb lists TRBD1, though no DNA is available to test this call. The germline V gene has CDR1 MGHRA and CDR2 YSYEKL. The CDR3 spans 15 residues.

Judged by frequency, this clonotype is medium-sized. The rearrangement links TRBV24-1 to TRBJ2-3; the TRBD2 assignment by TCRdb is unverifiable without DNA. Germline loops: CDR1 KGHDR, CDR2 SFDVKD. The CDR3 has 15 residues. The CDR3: CATSDPSGDTDTQYF.